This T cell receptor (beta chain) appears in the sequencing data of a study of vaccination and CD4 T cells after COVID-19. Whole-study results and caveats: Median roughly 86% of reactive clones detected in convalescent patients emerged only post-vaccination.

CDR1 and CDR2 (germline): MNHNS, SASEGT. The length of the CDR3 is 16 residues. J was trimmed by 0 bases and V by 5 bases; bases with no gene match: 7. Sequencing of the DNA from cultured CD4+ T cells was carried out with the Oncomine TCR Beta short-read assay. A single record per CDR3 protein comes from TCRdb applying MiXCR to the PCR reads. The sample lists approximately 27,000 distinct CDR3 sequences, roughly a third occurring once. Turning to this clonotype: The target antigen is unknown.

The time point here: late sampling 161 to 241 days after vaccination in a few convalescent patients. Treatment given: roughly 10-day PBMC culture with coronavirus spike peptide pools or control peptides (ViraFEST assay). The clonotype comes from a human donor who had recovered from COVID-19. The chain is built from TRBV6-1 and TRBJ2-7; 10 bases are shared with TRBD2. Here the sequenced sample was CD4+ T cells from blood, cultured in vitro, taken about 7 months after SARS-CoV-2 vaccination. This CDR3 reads CASSRTSGVSSYEQYF. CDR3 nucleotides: TGTGCCAGCAGTCGGACTAGCGGAGTAAGCTCCTACGAGCAGTACTTC.